These T cell receptor beta chains were read from a single sample in a study of blood T cell repertoires in COVID-19. Produced via immunoSEQ multiplex PCR; TCRdb's table is partial and in-frame only. Of about 180,000 clones in the sample, 70% to 90% were seen once. Sequencing used peripheral blood. The source of these receptors is a man in his sixties or seventies with active or convalescent COVID-19. The CDR3 runs from the conserved cysteine through the conserved F or W. Each record gives: clone size, J gene, D gene, V gene, CDR3 DNA, CDR3 protein. The D gene is left open where the match is weak. A row's size may be missing; if present it is once, few, many or a size class.

>-|TRBJ1-4|TRBD1|TRBV5-1
TGCGCCAGCAGCTTGGGGACAGGGGGCAGTGAAAAACTGTTTTTT
CASSLGTGGSEKLFF
>-|TRBJ1-1|TRBD1|TRBV6-5
TGTGCCAGCAGTTACTCGACAGGGATCGTGAACACTGAAGCTTTCTTT
CASSYSTGIVNTEAFF
>once|TRBJ1-1|-|TRBV30
TGTGCCTGGAAGAGGAGGGCTAACACTGAAGCTTTCTTT
CAWKRRANTEAFF
>-|TRBJ2-1|TRBD2|TRBV18
TGTGCCAGCTCACCACCAGCCGGACTAGCGGGAGGTCTGTTCTTC
CASSPPAGLAGGLFF
>few|TRBJ1-4|TRBD1|TRBV10-3
TGTGCCATTTCAGGGGGCACTAATGAAAAACTGTTTTTT
CAISGGTNEKLFF
>-|TRBJ1-1|TRBD1|TRBV15
TGTGCCACCAGCAGAGGCGGACAGGGGGCCGGGAACACTGAAGCTTTCTTT
CATSRGGQGAGNTEAFF
>-|TRBJ2-5|-|TRBV7-3
TGTGCCAGCAGCAAACGACAGCAAGAGACCCAGTACTTC
CASSKRQQETQYF
>-|TRBJ2-7|TRBD1|TRBV9
TGTGCCAGCAGCCCATACGGACAGGGCACCTACGAGCAGTACTTC
CASSPYGQGTYEQYF
>few|TRBJ1-2|TRBD1|TRBV29-1
TGCAGCGTTGAAGCCCACAGGGGCTTATATGGCTACACCTTC
CSVEAHRGLYGYTF
>-|TRBJ1-3|-|TRBV2
TGTGCCAGCAGTGAAGGAGGGACTTTTCCCACCTCTGGAAACACCATATATTTT
CASSEGGTFPTSGNTIYF
>-|TRBJ2-6|-|TRBV2
TGTGCCAGCAGACAGAGGAGGGCCCAAGGAGGATCTGGGGCCAACGTCCTGACTTTC
CASRQRRAQGGSGANVLTF
>-|TRBJ1-1|TRBD1|TRBV9
TGTGCCAGCAGCGTAGAGGGGGCGAACACTGAAGCTTTCTTT
CASSVEGANTEAFF
>-|TRBJ1-1|TRBD1|TRBV3-1/TRBV3-2
TGTGCCAGCAGTCTCCGAGGGACAGGGAGCACTGAAGCTTTCTTT
CASSLRGTGSTEAFF
>-|TRBJ1-5|-|TRBV5-1
TGCGCCAGCGCCCCCACGGCGGGCAATCAGCCCCAGCATTTT
CASAPTAGNQPQHF
>-|TRBJ2-3|TRBD2|TRBV6-6
TGTGCCAGCAGTTACTTGCGGGAGGGCCCAGATACGCAGTATTTT
CASSYLREGPDTQYF
>-|TRBJ2-2|-|TRBV6-5
TGTGCCAACAAACAGGGACCGAACACCGGGGAGCTGTTTTTT
CANKQGPNTGELFF
>-|TRBJ2-1|-|TRBV6-5
TGTGCCAGCAGTTACTCTGTCGGGGAAGTTAGGAATGAGCAGTTCTTC
CASSYSVGEVRNEQFF
>-|TRBJ1-1|TRBD1|TRBV5-1
TGCGCCAGCAGCTTGAAGACAGGGAGGAACACTGAAGCTTTCTTT
CASSLKTGRNTEAFF
>-|TRBJ2-7|-|TRBV10-3
TGTGCCATCAGTGGGGGGGCTAGCGGCTTTTCCTACGAGCAGTACTTC
CAISGGASGFSYEQYF
>-|TRBJ2-7|-|TRBV7-2
TGTGCCAGCAGCTATAAGGGTAGAGGGAGCGCCTACGAGCAGTACTTC
CASSYKGRGSAYEQYF
>-|TRBJ2-1|TRBD1|TRBV6-2/TRBV6-3
TGTGCCAGCAGTTACCCGGGACAGGGTGTAGGAGAGCAGTTCTTC
CASSYPGQGVGEQFF
>-|TRBJ1-4|-|TRBV4-1
TGCGCCAGCAGCCGCAGCTACGGGGAAAAACTGTTTTTT
CASSRSYGEKLFF
>-|TRBJ2-7|-|TRBV25-1
TGTGCCAGCAGTCTAGCCTATCTTCACTCCTACGAGCAGTACTTC
CASSLAYLHSYEQYF
>-|TRBJ1-6|TRBD1|TRBV27
TGTGCCAGCAGCCCCGGGACAGGGCTAAGATCCCTCCACTTT
CASSPGTGLRSLHF
>-|TRBJ1-1|-|TRBV7-2
TGTGCCAGCAGCTTAGGGCGGATAATGAACACTGAAGCTTTCTTT
CASSLGRIMNTEAFF
>-|TRBJ1-3|-|TRBV27
TGTGCCAGCAGTCTCGGGAAAGGCCTTGGAAACACCATATATTTT
CASSLGKGLGNTIYF
>-|TRBJ1-1|-|TRBV6-2/TRBV6-3
TGTGCCAGCAGTCGGACGGCCCGGGGAGCTTTCTTT
CASSRTARGAFF
>-|TRBJ1-5|-|TRBV28
TGTGCCAGCAGGCCGGGACTCGATCAGCCCCAGCATTTT
CASRPGLDQPQHF
>-|TRBJ2-2|-|TRBV19
TGTGCCAGTAGTATAGGGCGGGACCGACCCGGGGAGCTGTTTTTT
CASSIGRDRPGELFF
>few|TRBJ1-1|TRBD1|TRBV5-1
TGCGCCAGCAGCTACGTAACAGGGGGCGATAAAGCTTTCTTT
CASSYVTGGDKAFF
>few|TRBJ1-5|-|TRBV12-5
TGTGCTAGTGGTTGGACTTCCCAGGGCAATCAGCCCCAGCATTTT
CASGWTSQGNQPQHF
>-|TRBJ1-4|-|TRBV28
TGTGCCAGCAGTTTGCGCCCCGATTTCGGGTTGTTTTTT
CASSLRPDFGLFF
>-|TRBJ1-2|-|TRBV5-1
TGCGCCAGCAGCTCGGGGAGGGCAGCAGGGGTTGATGGCTACACCTTC
CASSSGRAAGVDGYTF
>few|TRBJ1-2|-|TRBV19
TGTGCCAGTAGTATAGGAGAGCTCTATGGCTACACCTTC
CASSIGELYGYTF
>-|TRBJ2-7|-|TRBV7-2
TGTGCCAGCAGCGTGCAGGGCTATGACTACGAGCAGTACTTC
CASSVQGYDYEQYF
>-|TRBJ2-3|TRBD2|TRBV9
TGTGCCAGCAGCGCAGGGGCAATAGCGGGAGCCGGAGATACGCAGTATTTT
CASSAGAIAGAGDTQYF
>once|TRBJ1-1|TRBD1|TRBV5-8
TGTGCCAGCAGCTTAGGGACAGGGTTGTCTGAAGCTTTCTTT
CASSLGTGLSEAFF
>-|TRBJ2-2|-|TRBV10-3
TGTGCCATCAGCGGGTCAAACACCGGGGAGCTGTTTTTT
CAISGSNTGELFF
>once|TRBJ2-7|TRBD1|TRBV28
TGTGCCAGCAGTCCACATACGAGACTGTCTTTGCGACAGGGGGTCGAGCAGTACTTC
CASSPHTRLSLRQGVEQYF
>once|TRBJ2-7|-|TRBV3-1/TRBV3-2
TGTGCCAGCAGCCCCCAGGGCAGGGACTTCCCTTCCTACGAGCAGTACTTC
CASSPQGRDFPSYEQYF
>-|TRBJ1-1|TRBD1|TRBV4-1
TGCGCCAGCTGGGGCCAGGGGGCGACTGAAGCTTTCTTT
CASWGQGATEAFF